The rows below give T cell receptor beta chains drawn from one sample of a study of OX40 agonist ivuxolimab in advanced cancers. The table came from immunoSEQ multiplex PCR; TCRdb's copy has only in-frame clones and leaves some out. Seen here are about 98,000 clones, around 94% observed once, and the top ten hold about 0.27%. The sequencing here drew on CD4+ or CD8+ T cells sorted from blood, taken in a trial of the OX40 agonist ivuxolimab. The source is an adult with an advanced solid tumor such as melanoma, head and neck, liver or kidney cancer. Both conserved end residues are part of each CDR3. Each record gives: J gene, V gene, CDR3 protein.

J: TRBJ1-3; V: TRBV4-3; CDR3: CASRQGISGNTIYF
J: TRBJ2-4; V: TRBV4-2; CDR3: CASSQERTAAQYF
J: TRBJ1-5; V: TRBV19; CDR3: CASTMWGQNQPQHF
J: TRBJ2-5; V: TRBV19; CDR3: CASSRAQEETQYF
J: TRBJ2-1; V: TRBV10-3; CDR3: CATTSGSSYNEQFF
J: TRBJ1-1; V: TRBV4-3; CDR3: CASSHRGRNTEAFF
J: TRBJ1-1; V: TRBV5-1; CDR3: CASSLTRGRDGAFF
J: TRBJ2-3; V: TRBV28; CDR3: CASSPGTTLFRDTQYF
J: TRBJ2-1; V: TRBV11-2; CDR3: CASSLTPNEQFF
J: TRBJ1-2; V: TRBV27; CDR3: CASSLLGRNYGYTF
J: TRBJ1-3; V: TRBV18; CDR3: CASTRTGKTSSGNTIYF
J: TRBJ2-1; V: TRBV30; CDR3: CAWDRWGGRTNEQFF
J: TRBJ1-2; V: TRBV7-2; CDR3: CASSFDRVGGYTF
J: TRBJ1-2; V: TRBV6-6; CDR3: CASSYEAAWTNYGYTF
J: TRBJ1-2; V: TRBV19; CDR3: CASSTQGRTAYYGYTF
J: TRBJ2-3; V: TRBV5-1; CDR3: CASSLVAGTDTQYF